This T cell receptor beta chain was profiled in a study of identical twins. This clonotype has more than one count but fewer than ten. The CDR3 totals 11 residues. CDR1 and CDR2 (germline): SQVTM, ANQGSEA. Trimming took off 1 base at V and 7 bases at J, with 5 bases between the two ends. TCRdb re-called the 5' RACE reads with MiXCR, one entry per CDR3 protein. Found here are 1.5 million to 2 million distinct CDR3 sequences, 25% to 35% of them singletons; the top ten hold around 0.25%. This receptor was identified in a newborn girl in good health. The V gene is TRBV29-1, the J gene TRBJ2-1; D remains ambiguous. The specimen sequenced was cord blood. In DNA, the CDR3 is TGCAGCGTTGAAGGGATAAATGAGCAGTTCTTC. This gives the protein CSVEGINEQFF.